This T cell receptor beta chain was found in a study of blood T cells in healthy people across ages. The second PCR ran roughly 7 to 12 cycles with a sample-barcoded 5' primer and J-beta primers. TCRdb re-called the 5' RACE reads through MiXCR, storing one row per CDR3 protein. The sample consists of around 1,000,000 distinct CDR3 sequences, around 25% of them appearing once. This CDR3 region has 19 residues. Germline V gene lookup returns CDR1 SGHDN and CDR2 FVKESK. Trimming stripped 4 bases from V and 6 bases from J, with 30 bases between. Study conclusions and caveats: Both naive CD4+ cell counts and diversity were greater in long-lived donors than in aged donors.

To note about this clonotype: What it binds is not known.

A further study also used this sample, focusing on T cells of mothers and their children. That study adds: The study recruited three healthy Caucasian mothers and their six children as donors.

This sequence originates from a girl under 10 years old in good health. Input material: blood. The chain has TRBV14 and TRBJ1-2; weak D call: TRBD1 (5 bases). For the CDR3, the DNA is TGTGCCAGCAGCCGACTAGCCCGAACGCGGGACTCTGATCCCAATGGCTACACCTTC. This translates into CASSRLARTRDSDPNGYTF.